What follows are 8 T cell receptor beta chains derived from one specimen sequenced in a study of T-cell memory formation after mild COVID-19. In TCRdb, the 5' RACE reads were re-called with MiXCR into one record per CDR3 protein. The sample lists about 130,000 distinct CDR3 sequences, over 15% occurring once. Sequencing was done on a sample of PBMCs or a T cell subset sorted from them (not recorded which). All receptors derive from a man aged 18-30 years who had mild COVID-19 (a few samples of this study predate the infection). Cell type and time point are not known.

The genes are TRBV5-6 and TRBJ2-5; maybe TRBD1 (5 bases). The CDR3 contains 13 residues. V lost 4 bases and J lost 0, with 7 bases in between. CDR1 SGHDT and CDR2 YYEEEE come from the germline V gene. CDR3 residues: CASSLQDQETQYF. CDR3 nucleotides: TGTGCCAGCAGCCTACAGGACCAAGAGACCCAGTACTTC.

This clonotype has only a few counts. V gene TRBV20-1 combines with J gene TRBJ1-5; D gene uncertain. CDR3 length equals 14 residues. The germline V and J ends were trimmed by 3 bases and 0 bases, with 9 bases remaining between them. The germline V gene has CDR1 DFQATT and CDR2 SNEGSKA (reference sequence). CDR3 protein: CSASYSYSNQPQHF. The CDR3 coding sequence is TGCAGTGCTAGTTATAGTTATAGCAATCAGCCCCAGCATTTT.

This clonotype was found a few times. CDR3 nucleotide sequence: TGTGCCAGCAGCCCCAGGTTGGGTGGAAACACCATATATTTT. Amino acid sequence: CASSPRLGGNTIYF. V gene TRBV12-3 or TRBV12-4 combines with J gene TRBJ1-3; D gene ambiguous. The CDR3 has 14 residues. With 6 bases removed from V and 3 bases from J, the gap between germline ends came to 12 bases.

This clonotype occurred a few times. The rearrangement uses TRBV19 and TRBJ2-2, with D uncertain. The germline V gene has CDR1 LNHDA and CDR2 SQIVND (reference sequence). The CDR3 covers 15 residues. V was shortened by 6 bases and J by 1 base, with 12 bases between the two germline ends. The CDR3: CASRSVSLNTGELFF. In DNA, the CDR3 is TGTGCCAGTAGGTCAGTCAGCCTGAACACCGGGGAGCTGTTTTTT.

This clonotype was seen repeatedly, ten times or more. This chain connects TRBV24-1 to TRBJ2-1; D gene uncertain. Germline CDR1 is KGHDR and CDR2 is SFDVKD. The CDR3 is 11 amino acids. V was cut by 3 bases and J by 6 bases, with 2 bases left in between. The CDR3 spells CATSDVNEQFF. DNA of the CDR3: TGTGCCACCAGTGATGTCAATGAGCAGTTCTTC.

The chain couples TRBV7-7 to TRBJ2-2; tentatively, D is TRBD2 (6 bases). This CDR3 has 15 amino acids. The germline V gene has CDR1 SSHAT and CDR2 FNYEAQ (reference sequence). Trimming cost V 8 bases and J 3 bases, with 16 bases left between them. The CDR3 is CASRPGLSYTGELFF. Here the CDR3 DNA reads TGTGCCAGCCGACCGGGACTTTCTTACACCGGGGAGCTGTTTTTT.

V usage is TRBV7-9 and J usage is TRBJ2-1; 8 bases are shared with TRBD1. The germline V gene encodes CDR1 SEHNR and CDR2 FQNEAQ (reference sequence). V dropped 3 bases and J dropped 5; count of bases not matched to a gene: 9. The CDR3 runs to 16 residues. For the CDR3, the DNA is TGTGCCAGCAGCTTCGGGACAGGACCCTTTCACAATGAGCAGTTCTTC. Amino acid sequence: CASSFGTGPFHNEQFF.

The rearrangement links TRBV5-1 to TRBJ2-1, with 9 bases that match TRBD1. The CDR3 covers 14 residues. Germline CDR1 reads SGHRS; CDR2 reads YFSETQ. Trimming took 5 bases from V and 7 from J; bases not matched to a gene: 7. As DNA, the CDR3 is TGCGCCAGCAGGTTTGGGGACAGGGAGAATGAGCAGTTCTTC. Residues: CASRFGDRENEQFF.